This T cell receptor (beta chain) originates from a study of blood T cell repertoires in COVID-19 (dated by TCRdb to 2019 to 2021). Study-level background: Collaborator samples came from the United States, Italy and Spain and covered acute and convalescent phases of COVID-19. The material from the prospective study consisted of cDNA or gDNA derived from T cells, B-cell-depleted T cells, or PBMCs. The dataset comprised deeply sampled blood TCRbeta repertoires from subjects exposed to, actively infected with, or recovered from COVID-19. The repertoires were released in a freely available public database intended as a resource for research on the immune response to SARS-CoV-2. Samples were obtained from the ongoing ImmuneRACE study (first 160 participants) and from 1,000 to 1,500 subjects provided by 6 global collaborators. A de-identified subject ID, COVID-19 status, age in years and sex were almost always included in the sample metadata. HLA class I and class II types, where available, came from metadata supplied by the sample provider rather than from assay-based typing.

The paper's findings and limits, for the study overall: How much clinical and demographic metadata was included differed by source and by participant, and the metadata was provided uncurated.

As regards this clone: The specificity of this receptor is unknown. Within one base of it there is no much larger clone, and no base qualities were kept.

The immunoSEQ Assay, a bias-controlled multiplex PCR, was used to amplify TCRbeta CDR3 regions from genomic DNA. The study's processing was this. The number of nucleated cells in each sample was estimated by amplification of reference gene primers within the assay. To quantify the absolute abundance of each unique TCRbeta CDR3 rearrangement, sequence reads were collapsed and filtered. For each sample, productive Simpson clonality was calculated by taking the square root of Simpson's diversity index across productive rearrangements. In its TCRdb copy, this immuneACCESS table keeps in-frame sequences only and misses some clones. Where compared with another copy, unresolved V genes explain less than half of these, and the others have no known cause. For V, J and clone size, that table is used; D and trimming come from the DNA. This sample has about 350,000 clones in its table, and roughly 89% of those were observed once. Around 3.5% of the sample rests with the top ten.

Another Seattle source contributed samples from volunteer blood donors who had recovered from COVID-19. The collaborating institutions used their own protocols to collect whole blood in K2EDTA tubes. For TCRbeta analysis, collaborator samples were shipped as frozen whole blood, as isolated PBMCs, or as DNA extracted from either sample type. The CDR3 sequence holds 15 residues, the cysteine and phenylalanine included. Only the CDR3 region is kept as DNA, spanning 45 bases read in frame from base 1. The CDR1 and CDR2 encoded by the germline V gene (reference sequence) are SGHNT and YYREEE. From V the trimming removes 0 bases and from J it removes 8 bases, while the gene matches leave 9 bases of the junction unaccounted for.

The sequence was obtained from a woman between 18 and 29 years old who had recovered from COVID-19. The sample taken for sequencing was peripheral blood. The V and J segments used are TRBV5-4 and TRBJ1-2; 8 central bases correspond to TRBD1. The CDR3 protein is CASSLETGVIMGYTF. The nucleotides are TGTGCCAGCAGCTTGGAGACAGGGGTGATTATGGGCTACACCTTC.